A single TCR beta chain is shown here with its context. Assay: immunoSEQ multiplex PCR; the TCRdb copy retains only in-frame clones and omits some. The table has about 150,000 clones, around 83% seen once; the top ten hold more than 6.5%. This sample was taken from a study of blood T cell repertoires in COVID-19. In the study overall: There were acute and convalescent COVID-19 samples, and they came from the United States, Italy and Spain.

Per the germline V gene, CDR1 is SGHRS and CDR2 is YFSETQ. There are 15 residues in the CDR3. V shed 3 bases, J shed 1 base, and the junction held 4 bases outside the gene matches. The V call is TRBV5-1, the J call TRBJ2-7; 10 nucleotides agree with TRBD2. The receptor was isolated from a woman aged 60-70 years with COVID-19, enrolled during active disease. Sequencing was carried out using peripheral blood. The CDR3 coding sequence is TGCGCCAGCAGCTCCGGACTAGCGGATTCCTACGAGCAGTACTTC. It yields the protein CASSSGLADSYEQYF.